Here is one T cell receptor (beta chain) with its context. This CDR3 spans 15 amino acids. Germline CDR1 reads MDHEN; CDR2 reads SYDVKM. V was shortened by 5 bases and J by 2 bases, with 13 bases between the two germline ends. The Seattle patients joined while their infection was active and were tracked longitudinally afterward. This specimen comes from a study of blood T cell repertoires in COVID-19. In the authors' workflow: Estimates of nucleated cell counts were drawn from the amplification of reference gene primers. The table came from immunoSEQ multiplex PCR; TCRdb's copy has only in-frame clones and leaves some out. D and trimming were read from the DNA, whereas the V and J calls and clone size are those reported in that table. The sample carries over 250,000 clones, 80% to 95% recorded once.

This TCR was sampled from a woman between 25 and 40 years old with COVID-19, enrolled during active disease. The rearrangement links TRBV28 to TRBJ1-5; D call uncertain. The sequencing input was peripheral blood. As DNA, the CDR3 is TGTGCCAGCAGTCGCGGAACCTCGGGCAATCAGCCCCAGCATTTT. Amino acid sequence: CASSRGTSGNQPQHF.